These T cell receptor beta chains were read from a single sample in a study of blood T cell repertoires in COVID-19. The assay was immunoSEQ multiplex PCR, and TCRdb's table has in-frame clones only and misses some. The repertoire holds 300,000 to 350,000 clones, about 91% seen once, with under 2% in the top ten. Sequenced material: peripheral blood. Receptors originate from a woman under 40 with COVID-19, enrolled during active disease. Both conserved end residues are part of each CDR3. A D gene is named only where the DNA matches it firmly. Size is omitted from some rows. Given values are once, few, many or a class for expanded clones.

>.|TRBV28|.|TRBJ2-5
CASSLFGGAETQYF
TGTGCCAGCAGTTTATTTGGGGGCGCGGAGACCCAGTACTTC
>TRBD1|TRBV18|.|TRBJ1-2
CASSPGQGASNGYTF
TGTGCCAGCTCACCGGGACAGGGGGCGTCGAATGGCTACACCTTC
>.|TRBV6-5|.|TRBJ2-6
CASSSSSGANVLTF
TGTGCCAGCAGTTCCTCGAGTGGGGCCAACGTCCTGACTTTC
>.|TRBV4-2|.|TRBJ2-3
CASSPDYRTDTQYF
TGTGCCAGCAGCCCGGACTACCGCACAGATACGCAGTATTTT
>TRBD1|TRBV18|.|TRBJ1-1
CASSPGQGSTEAFF
TGTGCCAGCTCACCCGGACAGGGGAGCACTGAAGCTTTCTTT
>TRBD1|TRBV19|once|TRBJ1-2
CASSTRKTGDYGYTF
TGTGCCAGTAGTACCCGGAAGACAGGGGATTATGGCTACACCTTC
>.|TRBV23-1|.|TRBJ2-2
CASSQFRGTNTGELFF
TGCGCCAGCAGTCAATTTCGGGGGACGAACACCGGGGAGCTGTTTTTT
>TRBD1|TRBV19|.|TRBJ2-7
CASSAGTGPYEQYF
TGTGCCAGTAGCGCCGGGACAGGCCCCTACGAGCAGTACTTC
>.|TRBV4-2|once|TRBJ1-5
CASSRAGGQPDQPQHF
TGTGCCAGCAGCCGGGCGGGGGGGCAGCCGGATCAGCCCCAGCATTTT
>.|TRBV3-1/TRBV3-2|.|TRBJ2-3
CASSQNRVPFPDTQYF
TGTGCCAGCAGCCAGAACCGAGTACCCTTTCCAGATACGCAGTATTTT
>.|TRBV30|.|TRBJ1-1
CAWTGAISMNTEAFF
TGTGCCTGGACAGGGGCGATTTCCATGAACACTGAAGCTTTCTTT
>.|TRBV7-9|.|TRBJ2-7
CASSHPQGNEQYF
TGTGCCAGCAGCCACCCTCAGGGCAACGAGCAGTACTTC
>.|TRBV7-2|.|TRBJ2-7
CASSLGGSPYEQYF
TGTGCCAGCAGCTTAGGGGGCAGCCCCTACGAGCAGTACTTC
>TRBD1|TRBV19|.|TRBJ1-1
CASSMAGGWSTEAFF
TGTGCCAGTAGTATGGCAGGGGGCTGGTCCACTGAAGCTTTCTTT
>.|TRBV7-3|.|TRBJ2-1
CASSLTPTDYTEQFF
TGTGCCAGCAGCTTAACGCCGACTGACTATACTGAGCAGTTCTTC
>.|TRBV6-2/TRBV6-3|.|TRBJ2-2
CASSYVVSGAGELFF
TGTGCCAGCAGTTACGTGGTTTCAGGGGCCGGGGAGCTGTTTTTT
>TRBD1|TRBV5-5|.|TRBJ1-3
CASSSRDSSSGNTIYF
TGTGCCAGCAGCTCCAGGGACAGCAGCTCTGGAAACACCATATATTTT
>.|TRBV18|once|TRBJ1-1
CASSPNPGTNTEAFF
TGTGCCAGCTCACCAAATCCAGGTACGAACACTGAAGCTTTCTTT
>TRBD1|TRBV10-3|.|TRBJ1-1
CAISGAVQGAGNTEAFF
TGTGCCATCAGTGGGGCTGTACAGGGGGCTGGGAACACTGAAGCTTTCTTT
>TRBD1|TRBV18|once|TRBJ1-1
CASSRDRGSDGTEAFF
TGTGCCAGCTCGCGCGACAGGGGAAGTGATGGGACTGAAGCTTTCTTT
>.|TRBV19|.|TRBJ1-4
CASSISIFAATNEKLFF
TGTGCCAGTAGTATTTCTATTTTTGCCGCAACTAATGAAAAACTGTTTTTT
>.|TRBV4-1|.|TRBJ2-2
CASNLQAALTGELFF
TGCGCCAGCAATTTACAGGCGGCTCTCACCGGGGAGCTGTTTTTT
>.|TRBV9|.|TRBJ1-2
CASSVSHYGYTF
TGTGCCAGCAGCGTAAGCCACTATGGCTACACCTTC
>.|TRBV19|.|TRBJ1-5
CASSIAGRGNQPQHF
TGTGCCAGTAGTATAGCGGGCAGGGGCAATCAGCCCCAGCATTTT
>.|TRBV2|.|TRBJ1-3
CASRGRGSSGNTIYF
TGTGCCAGCAGGGGGCGGGGAAGCTCTGGAAACACCATATATTTT
>TRBD2|TRBV7-9|.|TRBJ2-5
CASSWSGLASKETQYF
TGTGCCAGCAGCTGGAGCGGACTAGCGAGTAAAGAGACCCAGTACTTC
>.|TRBV4-1|.|TRBJ1-5
CASSQDIGRGGNQPQHF
TGCGCCAGCAGCCAAGACATAGGGCGGGGAGGGAATCAGCCCCAGCATTTT
>TRBD2|TRBV19|.|TRBJ2-5
CASAEAAGGETQYF
TGTGCCAGTGCGGAGGCAGCGGGGGGGGAGACCCAGTACTTC
>.|TRBV5-4|.|TRBJ1-2
CASSLDREGYTF
TGTGCCAGCAGCTTGGACAGGGAAGGCTACACCTTC
>TRBD1|TRBV29-1|.|TRBJ1-2
CSVTGGAGYGYTF
TGCAGCGTCACAGGGGGCGCAGGGTATGGCTACACCTTC
>.|TRBV4-1|.|TRBJ1-3
CASSQVGPGGRGHTIYF
TGCGCCAGCAGCCAAGTCGGTCCGGGCGGGAGAGGACACACCATATATTTT
>.|TRBV6-2/TRBV6-3|.|TRBJ2-7
CASSSRTGTYEQYF
TGTGCCAGCAGTTCCAGAACAGGTACCTACGAGCAGTACTTC
>TRBD2|TRBV3-1/TRBV3-2|.|TRBJ2-3
CASSPDSGGRTDTQYF
TGTGCCAGCAGCCCAGATAGCGGGGGCCGCACAGATACGCAGTATTTT
>.|TRBV7-6|once|TRBJ1-1
CASSLGQNTEAFF
TGTGCCAGCAGCTTAGGTCAGAACACTGAAGCTTTCTTT
>.|TRBV5-4|.|TRBJ2-2
CASSHRERAGELFF
TGTGCCAGCAGCCACAGGGAGAGAGCCGGGGAGCTGTTTTTT
>TRBD1|TRBV5-6|once|TRBJ2-6
CASSLGTGESLTF
TGTGCCAGCAGCTTGGGAACAGGGGAGTCCTTGACTTTC
>.|TRBV28|.|TRBJ1-4
CASSLSLGGGNEKLFF
TGTGCCAGCAGTCTCTCCTTAGGGGGGGGTAATGAAAAACTGTTTTTT
>.|TRBV7-9|.|TRBJ2-1
CASSLVAGSYNEQFF
TGTGCCAGCAGCTTAGTGGCGGGGTCCTACAATGAGCAGTTCTTC
>.|TRBV20-1|.|TRBJ1-2
CSARDEGYTF
TGCAGTGCTAGAGATGAGGGCTACACCTTC
>TRBD1|TRBV29-1|.|TRBJ1-2
CSVVRQGANGYTF
TGCAGCGTTGTGCGACAGGGGGCAAATGGCTACACCTTC
>.|TRBV29-1|once|TRBJ2-1
CSVVRGSEQFF
TGCAGCGTTGTACGAGGGAGTGAGCAGTTCTTC
>.|TRBV7-2|.|TRBJ1-1
CASSLLLRADTEAFF
TGTGCCAGCAGTCTACTACTCAGGGCGGACACTGAAGCTTTCTTT
>.|TRBV11-3|.|TRBJ2-3
CASSPPLRRGSTDTQYF
TGTGCCAGCAGCCCACCCCTAAGGCGGGGTAGCACAGATACGCAGTATTTT
>.|TRBV5-6|.|TRBJ1-2
CASSLSSGGRGFGYTF
TGTGCCAGCAGCTTAAGTAGCGGGGGGCGCGGGTTTGGCTACACCTTC
>.|TRBV19|.|TRBJ1-4
CASSILRDIYSTNEKLFF
TGTGCCAGTAGTATCCTACGGGACATCTACTCAACTAATGAAAAACTGTTTTTT
>.|TRBV2|.|TRBJ2-1
CASSGLANEQFF
TGTGCCAGCAGTGGGTTGGCCAATGAGCAGTTCTTC
>.|TRBV18|.|TRBJ2-3
CASSPGVAEGSDTQYF
TGTGCCAGCTCACCCGGGGTAGCGGAGGGTTCGGATACGCAGTATTTT
>.|TRBV21-1|.|TRBJ1-1
CASSFKGRTRGNTEAFF
TGTGCCAGCAGCTTTAAGGGGAGGACTCGGGGGAACACTGAAGCTTTCTTT
>TRBD2|TRBV2|.|TRBJ2-1
CASSEMASGGWTSYNEQFF
TGTGCCAGCAGTGAAATGGCTAGCGGGGGGTGGACCTCCTACAATGAGCAGTTCTTC